This passage covers 24 T cell receptor beta chains from one sample sequenced in a study of spatial heterogeneity in lung cancer. The time point was: blood at routine non-recurrence follow-up after resection. The authors sequenced whole RNA from tumor, nontumor lung or frozen PBMC without sorting. TCRdb analysed the 5' RACE reads with MiXCR anew, one entry per CDR3 protein. The data contain 51,000 or so distinct CDR3 sequences, 7.4% of them singletons. Sequences were derived from PBMCs, sampled at follow-up. The receptors here all came from a female donor with early-stage non-small cell lung cancer.

The chain joins TRBV12-3 or TRBV12-4 to TRBJ1-1, with D possibly being TRBD1 (6 bases). The CDR3 extends over 15 amino acids. V was shortened by 6 bases and J by 5 bases, with 19 bases between the two germline ends. The CDR3 protein is CASSPGTPSLTEAFF. The CDR3 bases are TGTGCCAGCAGCCCTGGGACACCCTCGCTGACTGAAGCTTTCTTT.

This clonotype was seen many times. This chain uses TRBV10-3 with TRBJ2-7; 11 bases are shared with TRBD2. Germline loops: CDR1 ENHRY, CDR2 SYGVKD. J was trimmed by 4 bases and V by 0 bases; bases with no gene match: 2. The CDR3 extends over 15 amino acids. In nucleotides, the CDR3 is TGTGCCATCAGTGAGTCTAGCGGGGGGGCTTACGAGCAGTACTTC. It encodes CAISESSGGAYEQYF.

This clonotype was observed at least ten times. This chain joins TRBV12-3 or TRBV12-4 and TRBJ1-4, with 9 bases lining up with TRBD1. The CDR3 is made up of 15 amino acids. V gave up 6 bases and J gave up 5 bases; unmatched junction bases: 7. The CDR3, as DNA: TGTGCCAGCAGCCGCCCCGACAGGGGGAATGAAAAACTGTTTTTT. It encodes CASSRPDRGNEKLFF.

Many counts were recorded for this clonotype. The J gene is TRBJ1-5, the V gene TRBV12-3 or TRBV12-4, with unresolved D. CDR3 length equals 11 residues. The V and J ends lost 2 bases and 8 bases respectively, with 4 bases between them. Here the CDR3 DNA reads TGTGCCAGCAGTTTATCTGAGCCCCAGCATTTT. It codes for CASSLSEPQHF.

This clonotype has more than one count but fewer than ten. The chain uses TRBV6-5 and TRBJ2-3; D is unclear. Germline V gives CDR1 MNHEY, CDR2 SVGAGI. The CDR3 extends over 12 amino acids. V lost 6 bases and J lost 4, with 8 bases in between. The CDR3 DNA reads as TGTGCCAGCAGGGCCCTAGCAGATACGCAGTATTTT. It translates to CASRALADTQYF.

This clonotype was observed at least ten times. V and J are TRBV9 and TRBJ1-1; no clear D gene. The V end lost 4 bases, the J end lost 4 bases, and 20 bases lay between the germline ends. The CDR3 has 16 residues. Germline CDR1 and CDR2: SGDLS and YYNGEE. CDR3 residues: CASSPSDKRPVTEAFF. In DNA form, the CDR3 reads TGTGCCAGCAGCCCAAGCGACAAAAGGCCTGTCACTGAAGCTTTCTTT. Based on the CDR3 plus reference TRBV9 and TRBJ1-1, the full variable domain is DSGVTQTPKHLITATGQRVTLRCSPRSGDLSVYWYQQSLDQGLQFLIQYYNGEERAKGNILERFSAQQFPDLHSELNLSSLELGDSALYFCASSPSDKRPVTEAFFGQGTRLTVV.

This clonotype was counted only a few times. The chain couples TRBV20-1 to TRBJ1-1, with a possible D match to TRBD1 (6 bases). This CDR3 comprises 14 residues. Germline CDR1 is DFQATT and CDR2 is SNEGSKA (reference sequence). Trimming left V 3 bases short and J 2 bases short, with 13 bases between. CDR3 in DNA: TGCAGTGCTAGTACTAGGGGGGGCAACACTGAAGCTTTCTTT. Encoded protein: CSASTRGGNTEAFF.

This clonotype has ten or more counts. The J gene is TRBJ1-5, the V gene TRBV7-2; D perhaps matches TRBD1 (6 bases). Trimming took off 1 base at V and 5 bases at J, with 9 bases between the two ends. Germline CDR1 SGHTA, CDR2 FQGNSA. The CDR3 covers 14 residues. CDR3 amino acids: CASSLEAGDQPQHF. The CDR3 DNA follows: TGTGCCAGCAGCTTAGAGGCAGGGGATCAGCCCCAGCATTTT.

This clonotype was observed many times. This chain links TRBV27 with TRBJ1-5; TRBD1 matches at 7 bases. The CDR3 sequence is 15 residues long. CDR1 is MNHEY, CDR2 SMNVEV, per germline (reference sequence). V lost 4 bases, J lost 6 bases, and 9 bases stayed unmatched. The CDR3 spells CASSSQVGGLQPQHF. DNA for the CDR3: TGTGCCAGCAGTTCCCAAGTAGGGGGCCTTCAGCCCCAGCATTTT.

In this sample, this clonotype turned up many times. This chain uses TRBV7-2 with TRBJ2-3; D is possibly TRBD2 (6 bases). This CDR3 is 14 amino acids long. Germline values: CDR1 SGHTA, CDR2 FQGNSA. V dropped 5 bases and J dropped 5 bases, with 14 bases sitting between them. In DNA form, the CDR3 reads TGTGCCAGCAGCCCGTGGGGCGGGGTAGATACGCAGTATTTT. This gives the protein CASSPWGGVDTQYF.

This clonotype was picked up many times. The V call is TRBV5-5, the J call TRBJ2-7, with D tentatively TRBD1 (6 bases). From germline, CDR1 is SGHKS and CDR2 YYEKEE (reference sequence). V was cut by 5 bases and J by 2 bases, with 17 bases left in between. The CDR3 totals 15 residues. This CDR3 reads CASRPDTGTPYEQYF. The CDR3 nucleotides are TGTGCCAGCAGACCGGATACAGGGACCCCCTACGAGCAGTACTTC.

Many counts were recorded for this clonotype. The genes are TRBV5-1 and TRBJ2-3, with D perhaps assigned TRBD1 or TRBD2 (5 bases each). The CDR3 sequence is 13 residues long. Per the germline V gene, CDR1 is SGHRS and CDR2 is YFSETQ. With 3 bases removed from V and 6 bases from J, the gap between germline ends came to 11 bases. CDR3: CASSSGASDTQYF. For the CDR3, the DNA is TGCGCCAGCAGCTCCGGGGCCTCCGATACGCAGTATTTT.

The chain joins TRBV10-2 to TRBJ2-2; D perhaps matches TRBD1 (6 bases). Trimming took off 6 bases at V and 0 bases at J, with 8 bases between the two ends. The CDR3 loop spans 14 amino acids. Germline V gene sequence: CDR1 WSHSY, CDR2 SAAADI. The CDR3 nucleotides are TGCGCCAGCAGGAGGGACACGAACACCGGGGAGCTGTTTTTT. Translation: CASRRDTNTGELFF.

This clonotype was counted between two and nine times. The chain links TRBV4-2 to TRBJ2-2; TRBD1 agrees at 10 bases. The CDR3 contains 17 residues. Trimming cost V 4 bases and J 4 bases; bases outside gene matches: 9. Germline V gene data show CDR1 as LGHNA and CDR2 as YNFKEQ. The CDR3 spells CASSPLGRTGGTGELFF. CDR3 coding DNA: TGTGCCAGCAGCCCTTTAGGGAGGACAGGGGGCACCGGGGAGCTGTTTTTT.

This clonotype was found many times. V gene TRBV7-9 combines with J gene TRBJ2-5; TRBD1 is a possible D gene (7 bases). Trimming cost V 11 bases and J 2 bases, with 21 bases left between them. The CDR3 has 15 residues. The germline CDR1 and CDR2 sequences are SEHNR and FQNEAQ (reference sequence). The CDR3 here is CAYDWGDRTQETQYF. The CDR3 DNA is TGTGCCTATGACTGGGGGGACAGAACACAAGAGACCCAGTACTTC.

This chain connects TRBV6-5 to TRBJ1-1; D ambiguous. Germline CDR1 and CDR2: MNHEY and SVGAGI. The V end was cut by 8 bases, the J end by 3 bases, with 7 bases between. CDR3 length: 11 residues. CDR3 sequence (DNA): TGTGCCAGCCGAGGGTACACTGAAGCTTTCTTT. This gives the protein CASRGYTEAFF.

This clonotype was observed at least ten times. This sequence joins TRBV29-1 and TRBJ2-2; TRBD1 aligns across 8 bases. From germline, CDR1 is SQVTM and CDR2 ANQGSEA. V shed 6 bases, J shed 3 bases, and the junction held 9 bases outside the gene matches. The CDR3 runs 15 residues. The CDR3 nucleotides are TGCAGCGTAAAGACAGGGGAAATCGACACCGGGGAGCTGTTTTTT. Its protein is CSVKTGEIDTGELFF.

This clonotype was seen ten or more times. This chain links TRBV28 with TRBJ1-2; a weak D match, TRBD1 (5 bases). The ends were cut back, 3 bases at V and 6 bases at J, with 11 bases in the middle. CDR3 size: 13 residues. From germline, CDR1 is MDHEN and CDR2 SYDVKM. As DNA, the CDR3 is TGTGCCAGCAGTTTTGGGGCAGGAGATGGCTACACCTTC. Translated, it gives CASSFGAGDGYTF.

This clonotype has ten or more counts. This chain uses TRBV4-1 with TRBJ1-1; D perhaps matches TRBD1 (5 bases). Trimming removed 0 bases from V and 3 bases from J, with 17 bases in between. Germline-derived CDR1 and CDR2 are MGHRA and YSYEKL. The CDR3 length is 17 residues. The CDR3 region has the DNA TGCGCCAGCAGCCAAGATGGGGCAGGGAAATGGGACACTGAAGCTTTCTTT. Translating gives CASSQDGAGKWDTEAFF.

The sample holds a few counts of this clonotype. This chain connects TRBV10-3 to TRBJ1-1; the D gene is possibly TRBD1 (5 bases). This CDR3 is 13 amino acids long. Germline CDR1 and CDR2: ENHRY and SYGVKD. The V end was cut by 5 bases, the J end by 1 base, with 8 bases between. In nucleotides, the CDR3 is TGTGCCATCAGTAATCAGGGGAACACTGAAGCTTTCTTT. Translating gives CAISNQGNTEAFF.

This clonotype appeared a single time. The rearrangement joins TRBV6-1 to TRBJ2-3; D is perhaps TRBD2 (5 bases). CDR1 is MNHNS, CDR2 SASEGT, per germline. The V end was cut by 8 bases, the J end by 1 base, with 10 bases between. The CDR3 loop spans 13 amino acids. CDR3 coding DNA: TGTGCCAGCGAGGGTCGGGGCACAGATACGCAGTATTTT. Encoded protein: CASEGRGTDTQYF.

At least ten counts were recorded for this clonotype. This sequence joins TRBV29-1 and TRBJ2-3, with a tentative D call TRBD2 (6 bases). V lost 3 bases and J lost 5, with 12 bases in between. This CDR3 is built from 13 residues. Germline loops: CDR1 SQVTM, CDR2 ANQGSEA. DNA for the CDR3: TGCAGCGTTGAGTGGCCCGGGGGAGATACGCAGTATTTT. Residues: CSVEWPGGDTQYF.

This clonotype has more than one count but fewer than ten. V usage is TRBV30 and J usage is TRBJ2-2, with 7 bases fitting TRBD1. Trimming removed 1 base from V and 6 bases from J; junction bases left unmatched: 2. The CDR3 loop spans 13 amino acids. Germline V gene lookup returns CDR1 GTSNPN and CDR2 SVGIG (reference sequence). CDR3 DNA: TGTGCCTGGAGTGGGACAGGACCCGGGGAGCTGTTTTTT. Translated, it gives CAWSGTGPGELFF.

Only a few counts were recorded for this clonotype. The chain employs TRBV18 and TRBJ2-7, with D unclear. This CDR3 is built from 12 residues. Germline V gene data show CDR1 as KGHSH and CDR2 as LQKENI. Between the trimmed V and J ends, which lost 2 bases and 3 bases, there was a span of 5 bases. In DNA, the CDR3 is TGTGCCAGCTCACCAAACAGCTACGAGCAGTACTTC. Encoded protein: CASSPNSYEQYF. The variable domain in full, completed from reference TRBV18 and TRBJ2-7, reads NAGVMQNPRHLVRRRGQEARLRCSPMKGHSHVYWYRQLPEEGLKFMVYLQKENIIDESGMPKERFSAEFPKEGPSILRIQQVVRGDSAAYFCASSPNSYEQYFGPGTRLTVT.